A selection of T cell receptor beta chains follows, all from one sample in a study of cytotoxic CD8 clonotypes in ibrutinib-treated CLL. TCRdb's copy holds only in-frame clones and misses some; the assay was immunoSEQ multiplex PCR. In the table there are around 310,000 clones, about 77% of which are singletons. Specimen: PBMCs, collected before ibrutinib treatment. These receptors were collected from a human donor with chronic lymphocytic leukemia. CDR3s include the opening cysteine and the closing phenylalanine or tryptophan. Fields, in order: clone size, V gene, J gene, D gene, CDR3 DNA, CDR3 protein. A D gene is named only where the DNA matches it firmly. For some rows the clone size is stated as once, few or many, or as a class when expanded; others skip it.

>few|TRBV7-9|TRBJ2-3|.
TGTGCCAGCAGCTTAGGATGGGAATTCACAGATACGCAGTATTTT
CASSLGWEFTDTQYF
>.|TRBV5-1|TRBJ2-7|.
TGCGCCAGCAGCTTCCTGTCCGGGAGTTACTACGAGCAGTACTTC
CASSFLSGSYYEQYF
>.|TRBV2|TRBJ2-7|TRBD1
TGTGCCAGCAGGGAGAGGGGGCTGGGACCCTACGAGCAGTACTTC
CASRERGLGPYEQYF
>few|TRBV6-5|TRBJ1-2|.
TGTGCCAGCAGTTACGAGGGGGTCCATAACTATGGCTACACCTTC
CASSYEGVHNYGYTF
>.|TRBV6-5|TRBJ1-2|.
TGTGCCAGCAGTTACTTGGAGCCTCGGGGCTACACCTTC
CASSYLEPRGYTF
>once|TRBV4-3|TRBJ2-7|.
TGCGCCAGCAGCCAAGATCATGGAGATGCATTCTACGAGCAGTACTTC
CASSQDHGDAFYEQYF
>few|TRBV6-6|TRBJ1-5|.
TGTGCCAGCAGTTACTCGACAGTGGATCAGCCCCAGCATTTT
CASSYSTVDQPQHF
>.|TRBV5-8|TRBJ2-5|.
TGTGCCAGCAGCTGGGGACATCTGGAGACCCAGTACTTC
CASSWGHLETQYF
>once|TRBV7-6|TRBJ2-7|.
TGTGCCAGCAGCTACACCAGGGATTACGAGCAGTACTTC
CASSYTRDYEQYF
>.|TRBV7-2|TRBJ1-2|.
TGTGCCAGCAGCATTACAGGGTCGCAGGATGGCTACACCTTC
CASSITGSQDGYTF
>.|TRBV11-2|TRBJ2-2|.
TGTGCCAGCAGCTTAGTGGTGACCGGGGAGCTGTTTTTT
CASSLVVTGELFF
>.|TRBV28|TRBJ1-2|TRBD1
TGTGCCAGCCGTGTAGGACAGGGTAATGGCTACACCTTC
CASRVGQGNGYTF
>.|TRBV7-9|TRBJ1-5|TRBD1
TGTGCCAGCAGCTTAGCTCTAGGGGGCAGGGCGGATCAGCCCCAGCATTTT
CASSLALGGRADQPQHF
>once|TRBV7-2|TRBJ2-1|.
TGTGCCAGCAGCCCCCCCGGGAGACTTTACAATGAGCAGTTCTTC
CASSPPGRLYNEQFF
>.|TRBV6-5|TRBJ2-7|.
TGTGCCAGCAGTACTTTCGGGTACGAGCAGTACTTC
CASSTFGYEQYF
>.|TRBV4-2|TRBJ2-7|TRBD1
TGTGCCAGCAGCCAAGTCCCGGGACAGGGGGCTTACGAGCAGTACTTC
CASSQVPGQGAYEQYF
>.|TRBV2|TRBJ1-1|TRBD1
TGTGCCAGCGGCCCCGGACCCGGGACAGGGGGCACTGAAGCTTTCTTT
CASGPGPGTGGTEAFF
>.|TRBV23-1|TRBJ2-5|.
TGCGCCAGCAGTCAACAGCAAGAGACCCAGTACTTC
CASSQQQETQYF
>.|TRBV6-1|TRBJ1-1|TRBD1
TGTGCCAGCAGCCGGGGACAGGTGAACACTGAAGCTTTCTTT
CASSRGQVNTEAFF
>.|TRBV2|TRBJ1-2|.
TGTGCCAGCAGTCAACAGGGTGACTATGGCTACACCTTC
CASSQQGDYGYTF
>.|TRBV5-1|TRBJ2-3|.
TGCGCCAGCAGCTTGGGAGTGGAGGGGGTGTCCACAGATACGCAGTATTTT
CASSLGVEGVSTDTQYF
>.|TRBV27|TRBJ1-1|.
TGTGCCAGCAGTTTGCGGGGTTTTGGCACTGAAGCTTTCTTT
CASSLRGFGTEAFF
>.|TRBV27|TRBJ2-7|.
TGTGCCAGCAGTCAATTATACGGCACCCTAGAATCCTACGAGCAGTACTTC
CASSQLYGTLESYEQYF
>.|TRBV19|TRBJ2-1|.
TGTGCCAGTAGTACCCGGGGGATCTACAATGAGCAGTTCTTC
CASSTRGIYNEQFF
>once|TRBV29-1|TRBJ1-2|.
TGCAGCGTTCAGGTCGGCCTTGGGTATGGCTACACCTTC
CSVQVGLGYGYTF
>few|TRBV5-1|TRBJ1-2|.
TGCGCCAGCAGCTTGGCGCAGACCGGGTATGGCTACACCTTC
CASSLAQTGYGYTF
>.|TRBV11-3|TRBJ2-1|.
TGTGCCAGCAGCTGGGGAGGAGACATTGGAAATGGTGAGCAGTTCTTC
CASSWGGDIGNGEQFF
>.|TRBV7-8|TRBJ2-7|.
TGTGCCAGCAGCCTCGTCGCCTACCCCTTCTCCTACGAGCAGTACTTC
CASSLVAYPFSYEQYF
>few|TRBV29-1|TRBJ2-3|.
TGCAGCGCACGCGGGACGTATACAGATACGCAGTATTTT
CSARGTYTDTQYF
>.|TRBV2|TRBJ2-1|.
TGTGCCAGCAGTGACCGTCTAGCGACCTACAATGAGCAGTTCTTC
CASSDRLATYNEQFF
>.|TRBV29-1|TRBJ2-1|.
TGCAGCGTCGCCGACAGACCCTCCTACAATGAGCAGTTCTTC
CSVADRPSYNEQFF
>.|TRBV19|TRBJ1-2|.
TGTGCCAGTAGAAGGGACTATGGCTACACCTTC
CASRRDYGYTF
>once|TRBV7-2|TRBJ1-3|.
TGTGCCAGCAGCATGGACAAGGGGTTCGGAAACACCATATATTTT
CASSMDKGFGNTIYF
>many|TRBV7-3|TRBJ2-1|.
TGTGCCAGCAGCCTTGGGGACTTTGCCTACAATGAGCAGTTCTTC
CASSLGDFAYNEQFF
>.|TRBV10-3|TRBJ1-4|.
TGTGCCATCAGTGAGCGGACCCTTAGCGAAAAACTGTTTTTT
CAISERTLSEKLFF
>once|TRBV19|TRBJ2-3|TRBD2
TGTGCCAGTACGCGACTAGCGGGTCGAACAGATACGCAGTATTTT
CASTRLAGRTDTQYF
>.|TRBV14|TRBJ2-1|TRBD2
TGTGCCAGCAGCCATGGACTAGCGGGAGGGCCCGTCTACAATGAGCAGTTCTTC
CASSHGLAGGPVYNEQFF
>.|TRBV19|TRBJ2-1|.
TGTGCCAGTAGTATGCTGGGGGAATACAATGAGCAGTTCTTC
CASSMLGEYNEQFF
>.|TRBV5-4|TRBJ2-2|.
TGTGCCAGCAGCTTATCTCTAGGAGGCCCGAACACCGGGGAGCTGTTTTTT
CASSLSLGGPNTGELFF
>few|TRBV7-7|TRBJ2-5|.
TGTGCCAGCAGCCCCCCAACGGAACAGTACTTC
CASSPPTEQYF
>.|TRBV29-1|TRBJ2-7|TRBD1
TGCAGCGCCGAACGGGACAGACCCTACGAGCAGTACTTC
CSAERDRPYEQYF
>.|TRBV4-1|TRBJ2-1|.
TGCGCCAGCAGCCAGTCCGGGAGAGGGCTCAATGAGCAGTTCTTC
CASSQSGRGLNEQFF
>.|TRBV7-7|TRBJ2-2|TRBD1
TGTGCTAGCAGCGGACAGGGAAACACCGGGGAGCTGTTTTTT
CASSGQGNTGELFF
>once|TRBV7-9|TRBJ1-4|TRBD1
TGTGCCAGCAGCAAACAGGGGGCGGGAGAAAAACTGTTTTTT
CASSKQGAGEKLFF
>.|TRBV18|TRBJ2-3|.
TGTGCCAGCTCACCAGGGGCAGACACAGATACGCAGTATTTT
CASSPGADTDTQYF